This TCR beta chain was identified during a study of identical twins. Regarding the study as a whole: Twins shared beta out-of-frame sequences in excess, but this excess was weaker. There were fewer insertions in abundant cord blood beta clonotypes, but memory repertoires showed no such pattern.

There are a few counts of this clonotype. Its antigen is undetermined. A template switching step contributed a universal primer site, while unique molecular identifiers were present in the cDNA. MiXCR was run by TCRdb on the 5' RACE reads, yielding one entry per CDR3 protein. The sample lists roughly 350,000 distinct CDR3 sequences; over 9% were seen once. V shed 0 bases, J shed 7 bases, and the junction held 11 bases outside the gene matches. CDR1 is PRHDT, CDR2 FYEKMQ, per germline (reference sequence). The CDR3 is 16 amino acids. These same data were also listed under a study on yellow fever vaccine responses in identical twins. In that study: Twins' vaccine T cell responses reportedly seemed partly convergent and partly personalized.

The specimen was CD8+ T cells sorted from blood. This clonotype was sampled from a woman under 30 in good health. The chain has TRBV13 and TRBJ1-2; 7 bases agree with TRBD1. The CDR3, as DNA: TGTGCCAGCAGCTTAGGCAACGCAGGGGGAATCGGTGGCTACACCTTC. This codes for CASSLGNAGGIGGYTF.